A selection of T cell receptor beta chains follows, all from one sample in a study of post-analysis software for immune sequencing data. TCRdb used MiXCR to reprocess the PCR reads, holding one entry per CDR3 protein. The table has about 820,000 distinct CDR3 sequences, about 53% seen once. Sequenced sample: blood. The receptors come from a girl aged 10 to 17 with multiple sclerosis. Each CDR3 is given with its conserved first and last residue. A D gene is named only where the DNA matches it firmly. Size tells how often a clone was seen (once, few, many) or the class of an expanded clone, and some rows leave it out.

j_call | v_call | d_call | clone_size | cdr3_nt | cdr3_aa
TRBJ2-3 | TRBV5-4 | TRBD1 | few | TGTGCCAGCAGCATCCCTCAGGGGGCGGTAGATACGCAGTATTTT | CASSIPQGAVDTQYF
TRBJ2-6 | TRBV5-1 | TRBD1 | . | TGCGCCAGCAGCTTAGGCTGGGGACAGTCCCGCTCTGGGGCCAACGTCCTGACTTTC | CASSLGWGQSRSGANVLTF
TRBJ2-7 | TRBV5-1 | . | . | TGCGCCAGCAGATTGAGTCCGGTGACCTACGAGCAGTACTTC | CASRLSPVTYEQYF
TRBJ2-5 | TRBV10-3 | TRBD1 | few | TGTGCCATCAGTGAGACCCCGGGACAGGGAATTGAGACCCAGTACTTC | CAISETPGQGIETQYF
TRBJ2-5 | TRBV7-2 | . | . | TGTGCCAGCAGCTTACAGACTAGTTCTACGAAGACCCAGTACTTC | CASSLQTSSTKTQYF
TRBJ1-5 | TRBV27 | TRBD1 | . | TGTGCCAGCAGGCCGGGACAGTGGGATCAGCCCCAGCATTTT | CASRPGQWDQPQHF
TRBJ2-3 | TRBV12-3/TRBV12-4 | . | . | TGTGCCAGCAGTCCCGGGGGCGGGGGTTCGGCAGATACGCAGTATTTT | CASSPGGGGSADTQYF
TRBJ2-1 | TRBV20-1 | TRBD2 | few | TGCAGTGCTTTGTCGCGGGAGGCCTACAATGAGCAGTTCTTC | CSALSREAYNEQFF
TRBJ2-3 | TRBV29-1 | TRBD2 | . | TGCAGCGTTGAAGAGGGACTAGCGGGGGGCGGGGATACGCAGTATTTT | CSVEEGLAGGGDTQYF
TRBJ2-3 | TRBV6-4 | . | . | TGTGCCAGCAGTGATGTCGGGGCCACAGATACGCAGTATTTT | CASSDVGATDTQYF
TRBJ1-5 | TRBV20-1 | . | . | TGCAGTGCTAGAGATCTTCAAAGGGGTCAGCCCCAGCATTTT | CSARDLQRGQPQHF
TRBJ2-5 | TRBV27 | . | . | TGTGCCAGCAGTTTCGGTCCGATGTCGGAGACCCAGTACTTC | CASSFGPMSETQYF
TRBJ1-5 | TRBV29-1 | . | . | TGCAGCGTTGCGGAGAGGGGGGGCAATCAGCCCCAGCATTTT | CSVAERGGNQPQHF
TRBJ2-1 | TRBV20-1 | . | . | TGCAGTGCTAGATCGGTTAGCGGAAATGAGCAGTTCTTC | CSARSVSGNEQFF
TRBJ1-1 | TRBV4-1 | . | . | TGCGCCAGCAGCCAAGAACCCTCGGGGGCCCTCATGAACACTGAAGCTTTCTTT | CASSQEPSGALMNTEAFF
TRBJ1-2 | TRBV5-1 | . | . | TGCGCCAGCAGCCAGGGAGGCGAGGCATATGGCTACACCTTC | CASSQGGEAYGYTF
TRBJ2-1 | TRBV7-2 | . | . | TGTGCCAGCAGCTCAAAAGGTCCTCTGGAGCAGTTCTTC | CASSSKGPLEQFF
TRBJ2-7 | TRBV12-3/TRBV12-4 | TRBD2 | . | TGTGCCAGCACCGATAGCGGGACTACCTACGAGCAGTACTTC | CASTDSGTTYEQYF
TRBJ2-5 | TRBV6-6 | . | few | TGTGCCAGCAGAATCGACGGCCCTAGCCAGTACTTC | CASRIDGPSQYF
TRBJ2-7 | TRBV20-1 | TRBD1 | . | TGCAGTGCTCAATCGGACAGGTCCGGCGAGCAGTACTTC | CSAQSDRSGEQYF
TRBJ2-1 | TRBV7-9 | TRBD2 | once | TGTGCCAGCAGCCAGAGAGTCCGGGACTATAATGAGCAGTTCTTC | CASSQRVRDYNEQFF
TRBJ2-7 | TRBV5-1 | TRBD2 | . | TGCGCCAGCAGCTCGCTGGGCGGGAGTTGGACCTACGAGCAGTACTTC | CASSSLGGSWTYEQYF
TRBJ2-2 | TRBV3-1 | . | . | TGTGCCAGCAGCCAACGCGGGACTGCGAACACCGGGGAGCTGTTTTTT | CASSQRGTANTGELFF
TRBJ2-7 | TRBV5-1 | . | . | TGCGCCAGCAGCTTGGCAGATGGGGCCACCTACGAGCAGTACTTC | CASSLADGATYEQYF
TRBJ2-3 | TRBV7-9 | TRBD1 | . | TGTGCCAGCAGCCACGACGGGACAGGGCAAGATACGCAGTATTTT | CASSHDGTGQDTQYF
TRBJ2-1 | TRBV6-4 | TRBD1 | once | TGTGCCAGCAGTGCTACAAGGACAGGGGGCAATGAGCAGTTCTTC | CASSATRTGGNEQFF
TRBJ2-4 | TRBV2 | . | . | TGTGCCAGCATGAGGGGGGAACTAGCCAAAAACATTCAGTACTTC | CASMRGELAKNIQYF
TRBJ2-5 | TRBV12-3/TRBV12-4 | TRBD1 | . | TGTGCCAGCAGAGAGACAGGGTGGCAAGAGACCCAGTACTTC | CASRETGWQETQYF
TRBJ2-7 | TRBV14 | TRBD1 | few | TGTGCCAGCAGCTCCCAGGGGACAGGGGCCCACGAGCAGTACTTC | CASSSQGTGAHEQYF
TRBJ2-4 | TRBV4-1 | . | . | TGCGCCAGCACGCTCGCCCTAGCCAATAACATTCAGTACTTC | CASTLALANNIQYF
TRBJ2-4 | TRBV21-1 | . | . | TGTGCCAGCAGCAAAAGGCAAGGCTATAGAAACATTCAGTACTTC | CASSKRQGYRNIQYF
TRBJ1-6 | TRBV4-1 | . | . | TGCGCCAGCAGCCAATTGGGAATTCATTCACCCCTCCACTTT | CASSQLGIHSPLHF
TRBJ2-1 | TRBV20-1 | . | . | TGCAGTGCTAGTTCTATGGCGGGATCCTACAATGAGCAGTTCTTC | CSASSMAGSYNEQFF